This paragraph reports one T cell receptor beta chain. The record originates from a study of T cell changes during pregnancy in multiple sclerosis. Assay: immunoSEQ multiplex PCR; the TCRdb copy retains only in-frame clones and omits some. The sample records 60,000 to 65,000 clones, approximately 90% being singletons. The sequence was obtained from a female donor in good health, enrolled as a control in a pregnancy study. The specimen was peripheral blood, collected in the second trimester of pregnancy.

CDR3 sequence: CASSISGRGADTQYF. CDR3 DNA: TGTGCCAGTAGTATTAGCGGGAGAGGGGCAGATACGCAGTATTTT. V usage is TRBV19 and J usage is TRBJ2-3, with TRBD2 identical over 9 bases. After removal of 3 bases from V and 4 bases from J, the junction contained 5 bases not matched to a gene. This CDR3 has 15 residues. Germline assignment: CDR1 LNHDA and CDR2 SQIVND (reference sequence).